This TCR beta chain was found in a study of T-cell memory formation after mild COVID-19. Germline V gene data show CDR1 as SGHRS and CDR2 as YFSETQ. Between the trimmed V and J ends, which lost 2 bases and 1 base, there was a span of 9 bases. The CDR3 runs 14 residues. TCRdb re-called the 5' RACE reads through MiXCR, storing one row per CDR3 protein. The sample yields about 210,000 distinct CDR3 sequences, about 10% seen once. This rearrangement joins TRBV5-1 to TRBJ2-5; D gene uncertain. This TCR came from a man aged 18 to 29 who had mild COVID-19 (a few samples of this study predate the infection). Cell type and time point are not known. Sequencing was done on a sample of PBMCs or a T cell subset sorted from them (not recorded which). CDR3 DNA sequence: TGCGCCAGCAGCTTCAGTACAGTCCAAGAGACCCAGTACTTC. Protein product: CASSFSTVQETQYF.